The 20 T cell receptor beta chains given below trace back to one sample, sequenced in a study of T cells in Graves' hyperthyroidism and ophthalmopathy. RNA transcripts yielded amplified TCR beta CDR3 regions. A set of HTBI primers served as the primers for a first-round RT-PCR of the TCR CDR3. TCRdb recomputed calls from the multiplex PCR reads with MiXCR, one row per CDR3 protein. The data contain 300,000 to 500,000 distinct CDR3 sequences, more than 13% of them singletons. Sequenced: blood. The receptor source for this set is a man in his forties or fifties with Graves' ophthalmopathy.

This chain joins TRBV20-1 and TRBJ2-3; D is unresolved. In germline, CDR1 is DFQATT, CDR2 SNEGSKA (reference sequence). The V end lost 6 bases, the J end lost 2 bases, and 12 bases lay between the germline ends. The CDR3 is made up of 13 amino acids. CDR3 protein: CSAPKGITDTQYF. The CDR3 DNA sequence: TGCAGTGCCCCGAAAGGGATCACAGATACGCAGTATTTT.

The V and J genes are TRBV4-3 and TRBJ2-1; D gene uncertain. The CDR3 covers 15 residues. The germline V and J ends were trimmed by 1 base and 3 bases, with 10 bases remaining between them. Per germline, CDR1 LGHNA and CDR2 YSLEER. The CDR3 nucleotides are TGCGCCAGCAGCCAAGGGGTAGCATACTACAATGAGCAGTTCTTC. This sequence encodes CASSQGVAYYNEQFF.

CDR3 region: CAGSTGETYNEQFF. The CDR3 nucleotides are TGTGCCGGCTCTACTGGGGAGACTTACAATGAGCAGTTCTTC. V usage is TRBV6-1 and J usage is TRBJ2-1, with D possibly being TRBD2 (5 bases). This CDR3 is built from 14 residues. V was clipped by 11 bases and J by 4 bases, with 18 bases between them. Germline assignment: CDR1 MNHNS and CDR2 SASEGT.

The V gene is TRBV10-3, the J gene TRBJ2-5, with a weak D call TRBD2 (6 bases). CDR3 length equals 16 residues. The germline gives CDR1 ENHRY, CDR2 SYGVKD. V lost 1 base and J 0 bases, leaving 12 bases between the germline ends. This CDR3 reads CAISEFKWGDQETQYF. As DNA, the CDR3 is TGTGCCATCAGTGAGTTTAAGTGGGGGGACCAAGAGACCCAGTACTTC.

This clonotype was recorded a few times. The rearrangement links TRBV19 to TRBJ2-7; D is uncertain. V was shortened by 10 bases and J by 3 bases, with 25 bases between the two germline ends. Germline-derived CDR1 and CDR2 are LNHDA and SQIVND (reference sequence). The CDR3 is 16 amino acids. The CDR3 reads CATRSGSIGRYYEQYF. CDR3 coding DNA: TGTGCCACCCGGTCCGGGTCCATTGGCCGATACTACGAGCAGTACTTC.

In this sample, this clonotype turned up many times. This chain joins TRBV29-1 and TRBJ1-1, with a possible D match to TRBD1 (6 bases). The V end lost 4 bases, the J end lost 0 bases, and 18 bases lay between the germline ends. CDR1 is SQVTM and CDR2 is ANQGSEA in the germline V gene. The CDR3 sequence is 16 residues long. For the CDR3, the DNA is TGCAGCGTTGTGCCTTTAGGGGGGTTAGTGAACACTGAAGCTTTCTTT. It is translated as CSVVPLGGLVNTEAFF.

There are many counts of this clonotype. The rearrangement uses TRBV9 and TRBJ1-2; D call uncertain. V was pared by 0 bases and J by 4 bases, with 4 bases between. This CDR3 is 12 amino acids long. Per the germline V gene, CDR1 is SGDLS and CDR2 is YYNGEE. CDR3 DNA sequence: TGTGCCAGCAGCGTAGGGACCTATGGCTACACCTTC. Translation gives CASSVGTYGYTF.

This clonotype has ten or more counts. The chain links TRBV7-9 to TRBJ2-5, with 8 bases that match TRBD2. The CDR3 sequence is 16 residues long. Germline V gives CDR1 SEHNR, CDR2 FQNEAQ (reference sequence). V shed 3 bases, J shed 1 base, and the junction held 7 bases outside the gene matches. CDR3 nucleotide sequence: TGTGCCAGCAGCTTGGGGACTAGGCTACTCCAAGAGACCCAGTACTTC. It is translated as CASSLGTRLLQETQYF.

The sample holds many counts of this clonotype. This chain links TRBV27 with TRBJ2-7; unclear D gene. This CDR3 has 13 residues. Trimming took 4 bases from V and 2 from J, leaving 9 bases between them. Germline CDR1 is MNHEY and CDR2 is SMNVEV (reference sequence). The CDR3 DNA is TGTGCCAGCAGTTCCCTGGGTACCTACGAGCAGTACTTC. It yields the protein CASSSLGTYEQYF.

In this sample, this clonotype turned up many times. The chain employs TRBV5-8 and TRBJ2-7; D is uncertain. This CDR3 region has 12 residues. Trimming took 0 bases from V and 7 from J, leaving 8 bases between them. Germline CDR1 SGHTS, CDR2 YDEGEE. The CDR3: CASSLAVSEQYF. CDR3 sequence (DNA): TGTGCCAGCAGCTTGGCCGTCAGTGAGCAGTACTTC.

This clonotype was seen at least ten times. This chain links TRBV20-1 with TRBJ2-1; 7 bases map to TRBD2. This CDR3 has 13 residues. V was pared by 6 bases and J by 9 bases, with 11 bases of the junction left unmatched. Germline CDR1 and CDR2: DFQATT and SNEGSKA (reference sequence). The CDR3 nucleotides are TGCAGTGCCCGGACTAGTGCTCGAACTGAGCAGTTCTTC. It encodes CSARTSARTEQFF.

There are many counts of this clonotype. The chain joins TRBV11-2 to TRBJ2-1; 7 bases are shared with TRBD2. J gave up 10 bases and V 4 bases, and 7 bases lay outside the gene matches. The CDR3 covers 13 residues. Germline loops: CDR1 SGHAT, CDR2 FQNNGV. CDR3 loop: CASSSQAGVEQFF. In nucleotides, the CDR3 is TGTGCCAGCAGCTCACAGGCGGGAGTGGAGCAGTTCTTC.

This clonotype was seen a few times. This sequence joins TRBV3-1 and TRBJ2-7; the D gene could be TRBD1 or TRBD2 (5 bases each). Germline assignment: CDR1 LGHDT and CDR2 YNNKEL (reference sequence). The CDR3 covers 15 residues. The germline V and J ends were trimmed by 1 base and 5 bases, with 15 bases remaining between them. The chain's CDR3 is CASSQVRAGSDEQYF. CDR3 bases: TGTGCCAGCAGCCAAGTCAGGGCAGGGAGCGACGAGCAGTACTTC.

The V call is TRBV9, the J call TRBJ2-1, with D possibly matching TRBD2 (5 bases). V lost 1 base to trimming and J lost 2 bases, with 13 bases between them. Germline V gene sequence: CDR1 SGDLS, CDR2 YYNGEE. The CDR3 covers 16 residues. The CDR3 nucleotides read TGTGCCAGCAGCGTAATGGTGGGAGCCCCCTACAATGAGCAGTTCTTC. Encoded protein: CASSVMVGAPYNEQFF.

There are many counts of this clonotype. The gene calls are TRBV5-6 and TRBJ1-5, with unresolved D. Per the germline V gene, CDR1 is SGHDT and CDR2 is YYEEEE. The CDR3 has 14 amino acids. The V end was cut by 4 bases, the J end by 4 bases, with 12 bases between. The CDR3 protein is CASSPRSSNQPQHF. The CDR3 DNA follows: TGTGCCAGCAGCCCAAGGTCGTCTAATCAGCCCCAGCATTTT.

This sequence joins TRBV2 and TRBJ1-5; D is ambiguous. The V and J ends lost 6 bases and 0 bases respectively, with 21 bases between them. CDR3 size: 18 residues. Germline assignment: CDR1 SNHLY and CDR2 FYNNEI. The DNA of the CDR3 is TGTGCCAGCAGCCAGCGCGCAATCCGGGCCTATAGCAATCAGCCCCAGCATTTT. This sequence encodes CASSQRAIRAYSNQPQHF.

This clonotype showed up many times. This chain uses TRBV7-2 with TRBJ1-2; 7 nucleotides align to TRBD1. The CDR3 consists of 15 residues. The junction had 13 bases not matched to a gene; V was cut back by 5 bases and J by 7 bases. The germline V gene has CDR1 SGHTA and CDR2 FQGNSA. The chain's CDR3 is CASSPPVGRGFGYTF. CDR3 bases: TGTGCCAGCAGCCCCCCGGTGGGCAGGGGGTTTGGCTACACCTTC.

Many counts were recorded for this clonotype. The chain links TRBV10-3 to TRBJ2-3, with 8 nucleotides matching TRBD2. The J segment lost 0 bases and the V segment lost 10 bases, leaving 3 bases of the junction unmatched. The CDR3 loop spans 13 amino acids. CDR1 is ENHRY, CDR2 SYGVKD, per germline. CDR3 DNA: TGTGCCAACAAGCGGGGGAGCACAGATACGCAGTATTTT. Encoded protein: CANKRGSTDTQYF.

V and J are TRBV7-9 and TRBJ2-1; 10 bases agree with TRBD2. Germline V gene data show CDR1 as SEHNR and CDR2 as FQNEAQ (reference sequence). This CDR3 comprises 15 residues. Losses at the gene ends were 8 bases for V and 7 bases for J; bases not matched to a gene: 11. CDR3: CASGLWSGRENEQFF. Here the CDR3 DNA reads TGTGCCAGCGGTCTGTGGAGCGGGAGGGAAAATGAGCAGTTCTTC.

This clonotype was observed a few times. The V gene is TRBV6-2 or TRBV6-3, the J gene TRBJ2-1, with 7 positions matching TRBD1. The CDR3 is 15 amino acids. CDR1 and CDR2 from the germline V gene are MNHEY and SVGEGT. J lost 5 bases, V lost 4 bases, and 8 bases had no gene match. The CDR3 sequence is CASSSRQGFNNEQFF. The CDR3 DNA sequence: TGTGCCAGCAGTTCCAGACAGGGTTTTAACAATGAGCAGTTCTTC.